This T cell receptor (beta chain) derives from a study of blood T cell repertoires in COVID-19. Study-level information: T cells, B-cell-depleted T cells, or PBMCs supplied cDNA or gDNA.

This CDR3 is built from 16 residues. J lost 0 bases, V lost 2 bases, and 3 bases had no gene match. CDR1 and CDR2 from the germline V gene are SGHRS and YFSETQ. The assay was immunoSEQ multiplex PCR, and TCRdb's table has in-frame clones only and misses some. The data contain around 190,000 clones, about 88% of them singletons. This study enrolled people aged roughly 18 to 90 from approximately 25 US geographic areas. Categorization into cohorts depended on clinical history that participants reported. V is TRBV5-1 and J is TRBJ2-1, with 9 bases matching TRBD2. The TCR was taken from a woman in her thirties or forties in a cohort exposed to, infected with or recovered from COVID-19 (not recorded which). The sample comprised PBMCs or T cells enriched from blood (not recorded which). The CDR3: CASSFLAGVSYNEQFF. The CDR3 DNA reads TGCGCCAGCAGCTTCTTAGCGGGGGTCTCCTACAATGAGCAGTTCTTC.